Described below is a single TCR beta chain sequence and its context. Here immunoSEQ multiplex PCR was the method, and the copy in TCRdb shows in-frame clones only, minus some. The sample gives over 300,000 clones, 65% to 90% of which show up once; just over 7% is in the top ten. V trimming: 5 bases; J trimming: 7 bases; junction bases outside the gene matches: 6. The CDR3 is 12 residues long. The germline V gene encodes CDR1 GTSNPN and CDR2 SVGIG (reference sequence). These data are taken from a study of blood T cell repertoires in COVID-19. The chain links TRBV30 to TRBJ1-2; 8 nucleotides match TRBD1. The sequence derives from a human donor in a cohort sampled during active COVID-19. Input material: peripheral blood. The CDR3 nucleotides read TGTGCCTGGTGGCAGGGGGCACTTGGCTACACCTTC. This sequence encodes CAWWQGALGYTF.